This TCR beta chain was sequenced in a study of blood T cell repertoires in COVID-19. Study in general: COVID-19 samples, acute and convalescent, were from the United States, Italy and Spain.

The protocol was immunoSEQ multiplex PCR, while the TCRdb copy is restricted to in-frame clones and leaves out a portion. Of around 30,000 clones listed, less than 95% were seen once; the top ten hold approximately 19%. This receptor was taken from a man older than 75 with acute or convalescent COVID-19. Sequencing used peripheral blood.

CDR3 residues: CAWILGRRGTEAFF. The CDR3 bases are TGTGCCTGGATCCTAGGTCGTAGGGGCACTGAAGCTTTCTTT. The chain is built from TRBV30 and TRBJ1-1; TRBD1 is a possible D gene (5 bases). CDR1 is GTSNPN and CDR2 is SVGIG in the germline V gene (reference sequence). V was cut by 4 bases and J by 4 bases, with 16 bases left in between. The CDR3 contains 14 residues. Using reference TRBV30 and TRBJ1-1 for the parts outside the CDR3, the full variable domain is SQTIHQWPATLVQPVGSPLSLECTVEGTSNPNLYWYRQAAGRGLQLLFYSVGIGQISSEVPQNLSASRPQDRQFILSSKKLLLSDSGFYLCAWILGRRGTEAFFGQGTRLTVV.